This TCR beta chain was documented in a study of vaccination and CD4 T cells after COVID-19. Study-wide context: Stimulation of cells relied on overlapping spike peptides derived from SARS-CoV-2, HCoV-NL63, HCoV-OC43 and HCoV-229E.

This sample's treatment: approximately nine-day PBMC culture with coronavirus spike peptide pools or control peptides (ViraFEST assay). Antigen-specific T cells were expanded with peptide pools by ViraFEST, and TCRs were then sequenced. The germline V gene has CDR1 SGHTS and CDR2 YDEGEE. CDR3 length: 17 residues. V trimming: 3 bases; J trimming: 0 bases; junction bases outside the gene matches: 12. Worth noting for this clonotype: As yet, its antigen is unknown.

Cultured CD4+ T-cell DNA underwent Oncomine TCR Beta short-read sequencing. TCRdb processed the PCR reads anew with MiXCR; each CDR3 protein has one entry. The table shows fewer than 25,000 distinct CDR3 sequences, with about 39% occurring only once. This clonotype was sampled from a human donor who had recovered from COVID-19. The specimen sequenced was CD4+ T cells from blood, cultured in vitro. The chain recombines TRBV5-8 with TRBJ2-7; 7 positions match TRBD1. CDR3 sequence (DNA): TGTGCCAGCAGCTCGAGGAAGACAGGGTGGAGCTCCTACGAGCAGTACTTC. This translates into CASSSRKTGWSSYEQYF.